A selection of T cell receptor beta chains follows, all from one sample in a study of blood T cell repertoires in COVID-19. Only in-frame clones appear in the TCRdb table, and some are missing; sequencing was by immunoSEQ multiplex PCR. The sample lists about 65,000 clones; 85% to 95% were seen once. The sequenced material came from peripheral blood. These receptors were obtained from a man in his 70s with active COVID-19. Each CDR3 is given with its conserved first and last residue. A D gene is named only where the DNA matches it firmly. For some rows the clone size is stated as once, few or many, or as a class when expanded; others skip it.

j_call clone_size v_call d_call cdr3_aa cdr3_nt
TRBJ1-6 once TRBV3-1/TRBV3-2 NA CASSQGTGNNSPLHF TGTGCCAGCAGCCAAGGAACGGGAAATAATTCACCCCTCCACTTT
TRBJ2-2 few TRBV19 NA CASSIQNTGELFF TGTGCCAGTAGTATACAGAACACCGGGGAGCTGTTTTTT
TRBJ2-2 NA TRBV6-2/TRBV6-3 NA CASSPGGVGTGELFF TGTGCCAGCAGCCCAGGAGGGGTTGGCACCGGGGAGCTGTTTTTT
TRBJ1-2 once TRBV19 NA CASSKKTRYGYTF TGTGCCAGTAGTAAAAAGACAAGATATGGCTACACCTTC
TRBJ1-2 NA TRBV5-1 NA CASSLKAGIGYTF TGCGCCAGCAGCTTAAAGGCAGGGATCGGCTACACCTTC
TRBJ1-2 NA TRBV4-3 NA CASSYDGDYGYTF TGCGCCAGCAGCTACGACGGAGACTATGGCTACACCTTC
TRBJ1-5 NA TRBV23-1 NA CASSHDRINQPQHF TGCGCCAGCAGTCACGACAGAATTAATCAGCCCCAGCATTTT
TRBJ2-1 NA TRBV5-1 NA CASSSTQGLGNEQFF TGCGCCAGCAGCTCGACCCAGGGTCTTGGCAATGAGCAGTTCTTC
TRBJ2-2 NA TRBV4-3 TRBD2 CASSQDSGLAGGPGTGELFF TGCGCCAGCAGCCAAGATTCCGGACTAGCGGGGGGGCCGGGCACCGGGGAGCTGTTTTTT
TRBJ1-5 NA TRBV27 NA CASSQRDQPQHF TGTGCCAGCAGTCAGAGGGATCAGCCCCAGCATTTT
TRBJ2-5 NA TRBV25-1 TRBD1 CASSETGGGETQYF TGTGCCAGCAGTGAAACAGGGGGCGGGGAGACCCAGTACTTC
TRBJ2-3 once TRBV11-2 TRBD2 CASRETGLAVGSQYF TGTGCCAGCAGGGAGACGGGACTAGCTGTGGGTTCGCAGTATTTT
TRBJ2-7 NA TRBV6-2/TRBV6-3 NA CASSAGMRRYEQYF TGTGCCAGCAGTGCCGGAATGAGGCGCTACGAGCAGTACTTC
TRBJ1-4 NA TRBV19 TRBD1 CASSDRGGDATNEKLFF TGTGCCAGTAGCGACAGGGGAGGAGATGCAACTAATGAAAAACTGTTTTTT
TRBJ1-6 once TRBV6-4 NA CASSVSGHGINSPLHF TGTGCCAGCAGTGTTAGTGGGCACGGCATCAATTCACCCCTCCACTTT
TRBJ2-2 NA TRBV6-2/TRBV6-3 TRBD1 CASSYSRGQGELFF TGTGCCAGCAGTTACTCGAGGGGGCAGGGGGAGCTGTTTTTT
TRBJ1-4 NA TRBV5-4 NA CASSSERQAGEKLFF TGTGCCAGCAGCAGCGAAAGACAGGCCGGAGAAAAACTGTTTTTT
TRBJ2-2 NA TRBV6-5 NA CASSPGISGELFF TGTGCCAGCAGCCCAGGGATTTCGGGGGAGCTGTTTTTT
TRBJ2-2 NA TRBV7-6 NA CASSLALSRQGLNGELFF TGTGCCAGCAGCTTAGCGCTGTCCAGGCAGGGCTTAAACGGGGAGCTGTTTTTT
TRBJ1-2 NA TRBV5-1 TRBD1 CASSLEGTGPGGYTF TGCGCCAGCAGCTTGGAAGGGACAGGGCCAGGAGGCTACACCTTC
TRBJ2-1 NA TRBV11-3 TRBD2 CASSLVLAGGRNEQFF TGTGCCAGCAGCTTAGTCCTAGCGGGGGGAAGGAATGAGCAGTTCTTC
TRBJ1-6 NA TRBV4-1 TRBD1 CASSQDTGGGYSPLHF TGCGCCAGCAGCCAAGACACAGGGGGCGGATATTCACCCCTCCACTTT
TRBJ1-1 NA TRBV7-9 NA CASSAGETAFF TGTGCCAGCAGCGCGGGTGAGACGGCTTTCTTT
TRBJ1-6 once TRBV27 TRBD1 CASSFLGYRGNSPLHF TGTGCCAGCAGTTTTCTGGGTTACAGGGGCAATTCACCCCTCCACTTT
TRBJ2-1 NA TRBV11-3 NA CASSFDSHNEQFF TGTGCCAGCAGCTTCGACAGTCACAATGAGCAGTTCTTC
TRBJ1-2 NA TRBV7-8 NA CASSPSPGGYTF TGTGCCAGCAGCCCCTCTCCCGGTGGCTACACCTTC
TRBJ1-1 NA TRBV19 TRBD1 CASRTGEVNTEAFF TGTGCCAGTAGAACAGGGGAGGTGAACACTGAAGCTTTCTTT
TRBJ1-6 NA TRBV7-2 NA CASSHSGTPLHF TGTGCCAGCAGCCATTCCGGGACACCCCTCCACTTT
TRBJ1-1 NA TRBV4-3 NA CASSQSRIANTEAFF TGCGCCAGCAGCCAGTCTAGGATAGCGAACACTGAAGCTTTCTTT
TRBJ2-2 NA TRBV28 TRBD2 CASSPTSGTNTGELFF TGTGCCAGCAGTCCAACTAGCGGAACGAACACCGGGGAGCTGTTTTTT
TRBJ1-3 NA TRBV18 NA CASSPPGGPGNTIYF TGTGCCAGCTCACCACCGGGAGGGCCCGGAAACACCATATATTTT
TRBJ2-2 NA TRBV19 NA CAGELNTGELFF TGTGCCGGGGAGTTAAACACCGGGGAGCTGTTTTTT
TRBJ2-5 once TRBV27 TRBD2 CASSPGLAGMETQYF TGTGCCAGCAGCCCGGGACTAGCGGGGATGGAGACCCAGTACTTC
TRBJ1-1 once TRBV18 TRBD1 CASSPLGQGRGTEAFF TGTGCCAGCTCACCACTCGGACAGGGGAGAGGGACTGAAGCTTTCTTT
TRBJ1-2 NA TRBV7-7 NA CASRLGDTNYGYTF TGTGCCAGCAGGCTTGGAGATACCAACTATGGCTACACCTTC
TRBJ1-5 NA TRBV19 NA CASSIGEQGLSNQPQHF TGTGCCAGTAGTATAGGAGAACAGGGTCTTAGCAATCAGCCCCAGCATTTT
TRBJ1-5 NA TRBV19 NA CASSMLRGAGNQPQHF TGTGCCAGTAGTATGCTCAGGGGAGCAGGCAATCAGCCCCAGCATTTT
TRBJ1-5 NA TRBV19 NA CASIPRQGFNQPQHF TGTGCCAGTATTCCCCGTCAGGGTTTCAATCAGCCCCAGCATTTT
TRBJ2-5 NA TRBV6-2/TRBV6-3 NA CASSYSGRQETQYF TGTGCCAGCAGTTACAGCGGACGACAAGAGACCCAGTACTTC
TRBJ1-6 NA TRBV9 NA CASSVGKQGSPLHF TGTGCCAGCAGCGTAGGCAAGCAGGGTTCACCCCTCCACTTT
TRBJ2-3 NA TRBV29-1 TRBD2 CSAPGLAGASTDTQYF TGCAGCGCCCCGGGACTAGCGGGGGCTAGCACAGATACGCAGTATTTT
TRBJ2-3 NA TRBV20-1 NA CSAPTRDTQYF TGCAGTGCTCCGACTAGGGATACGCAGTATTTT
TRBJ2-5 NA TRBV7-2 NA CASSYDPSSETQYF TGTGCCAGCAGCTACGACCCTTCTAGCGAGACCCAGTACTTC
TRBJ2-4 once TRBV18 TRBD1 CASSTGQGVSKNIQYF TGTGCCAGCTCAACCGGACAGGGGGTTTCGAAAAACATTCAGTACTTC
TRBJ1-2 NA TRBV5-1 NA CASSLPGAPGYTF TGCGCCAGCAGCTTGCCGGGTGCACCTGGCTACACCTTC
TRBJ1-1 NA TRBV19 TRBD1 CASSTGQGVRTEAFF TGTGCCAGTAGTACTGGACAGGGGGTGAGGACTGAAGCTTTCTTT
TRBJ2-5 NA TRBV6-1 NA CASSEPTGRAQYF TGTGCCAGCAGTGAACCTACGGGAAGGGCCCAGTACTTC
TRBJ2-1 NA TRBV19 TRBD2 CASSLAGIDNEQFF TGTGCCAGTAGCCTAGCGGGGATCGACAATGAGCAGTTCTTC
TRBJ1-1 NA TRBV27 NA CASSLGGVWAEAFF TGTGCCAGCAGTTTAGGGGGGGTTTGGGCTGAAGCTTTCTTT
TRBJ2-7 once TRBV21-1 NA CASSKSGKTYEQYF TGTGCCAGCAGCAAATCAGGAAAAACCTACGAGCAGTACTTC
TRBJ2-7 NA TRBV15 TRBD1 CATSRKTGADEQYF TGTGCCACCAGCAGAAAGACAGGGGCCGACGAGCAGTACTTC
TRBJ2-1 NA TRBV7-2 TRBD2 CASSPKGLAGGGEQFF TGTGCCAGCAGCCCGAAGGGACTAGCGGGGGGCGGTGAGCAGTTCTTC
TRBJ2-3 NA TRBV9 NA CASSVGSGDTQYF TGTGCCAGCAGCGTAGGCTCGGGAGATACGCAGTATTTT
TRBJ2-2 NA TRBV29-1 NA CSVEDIGSRGELFF TGCAGCGTTGAAGATATAGGCTCGAGGGGGGAGCTGTTTTTT
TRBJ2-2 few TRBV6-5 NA CASSPRVSGELFF TGTGCCAGCAGCCCCAGGGTTAGCGGGGAGCTGTTTTTT
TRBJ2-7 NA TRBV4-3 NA CASSHGPGSSYEQYF TGCGCCAGCAGCCACGGGCCCGGGAGCTCCTACGAGCAGTACTTC
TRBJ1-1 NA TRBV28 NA CASGSGQPNTEAFF TGTGCCAGCGGTTCCGGACAGCCGAACACTGAAGCTTTCTTT
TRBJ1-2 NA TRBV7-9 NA CASSYGGSSHYGYTF TGTGCCAGCAGCTACGGGGGGTCATCGCACTATGGCTACACCTTC